These 10 T cell receptor beta chains were all obtained from the same sample, sequenced in a study of CD8+CD57+ T cells in acquired aplastic anemia. Using genomic DNA as the template, TCR beta VDJ and CDR3 profiling was carried out. TCRdb used MiXCR to reprocess the reads, holding one entry per CDR3 protein. The data show approximately 470,000 distinct CDR3 sequences, roughly 34% seen once. Sequencing was done on patients that had shown CD8+CD57+ cell expansion by flow cytometry. The sample was sorted CD4+, CD8+, or CD8+CD57+ T cells (not recorded which) from PBMCs. These TCRs come from a human donor with aplastic anemia.

V gene TRBV11-3 combines with J gene TRBJ2-5; D might be TRBD1 (8 bases). CDR1 is SGHNT, CDR2 YENEEA, per germline. V was trimmed by 4 bases and J by 10 bases, leaving 16 bases between them. This CDR3 is 13 amino acids long. CDR3 sequence reads: CASSSHRGGHQYF. CDR3 nucleotides: TGTGCCAGCAGCTCCCACAGGGGGGGGCACCAGTACTTC.

This clonotype was picked up a small number of times. The chain is built from TRBV5-1 and TRBJ2-5, with 10 bases identical to TRBD1. The J segment lost 3 bases and the V segment lost 0 bases, leaving 8 bases of the junction unmatched. CDR1 SGHRS and CDR2 YFSETQ come from the germline V gene. CDR3 length: 17 amino acids. The chain's CDR3 is CASSLGWAGQGEETQYF. Written as DNA, the CDR3 is TGCGCCAGCAGCTTGGGTTGGGCCGGACAGGGGGAAGAGACCCAGTACTTC.

This clonotype has more than one count but fewer than ten. The germline gene is not matched at one end of the junction; a read error may be the cause. This chain joins TRBV10-3 and TRBJ2-7; 8 bases map to TRBD2. The length of the CDR3 is 14 residues. Looked up from germline, CDR1 is ENHRY and CDR2 is SYGVKD. CDR3 region: CASSYGGAANEQYF. CDR3 bases: TGTGCCAGCAGTTACGGGGGGGCGGCCAACGAGCAGTACTTC.

The rearrangement joins TRBV12-3 or TRBV12-4 to TRBJ1-1; maybe TRBD1 (6 bases). V was cut by 6 bases and J by 0 bases, with 8 bases left in between. The CDR3 sequence is 13 residues long. The CDR3: CASRQGLNTEAFF. The DNA for the CDR3 is TGTGCCAGCAGACAGGGTTTGAACACTGAAGCTTTCTTT.

In the case of this clonotype: A much larger clone lies a single base off, so this may be a read error. The chain carries TRBV20-1 and TRBJ1-5; 7 nucleotides align to TRBD1. There are 13 residues in the CDR3. In germline, CDR1 is DFQATT, CDR2 SNEGSKA (reference sequence). The DNA for the CDR3 is TGCAGCGCAAAGGGACAGAGAAATCGGCCCCAGCATTTT. Translating it yields CSAKGQRNRPQHF.

At least ten counts were recorded for this clonotype. This chain connects TRBV25-1 to TRBJ2-3; D remains ambiguous. This CDR3 comprises 12 residues. The germline CDR1 and CDR2 sequences are MGHDK and SYGVNS. The ends were cut back, 3 bases at V and 2 bases at J, with 3 bases in the middle. In nucleotides, the CDR3 is TGTGCCAGCAGTGACTACACAGATACGCAGTATTTT. Its protein product is CASSDYTDTQYF.

This chain joins TRBV25-1 and TRBJ1-2; 9 bases match TRBD1. CDR1 and CDR2 (germline): MGHDK, SYGVNS. The junction had 4 bases not matched to a gene; V was cut back by 2 bases and J by 6 bases. The CDR3 runs 14 residues. The CDR3 coding sequence is TGTGCCAGCAGTGAAGGACAGGGGCTGGATGGCTACACCTTC. This codes for CASSEGQGLDGYTF.

V gene TRBV29-1 combines with J gene TRBJ2-3, with D unresolved. Trimming removed 4 bases at V and 2 bases at J, with 10 bases between. CDR1 is SQVTM, CDR2 ANQGSEA, per germline. CDR3 length: 13 amino acids. CDR3 nucleotide sequence: TGCAGCGTTGTGAGAGTTTCCACAGATACGCAGTATTTT. Protein: CSVVRVSTDTQYF.

The chain uses TRBV29-1 and TRBJ2-7; 7 bases fit TRBD1. The CDR3 covers 13 residues. After removal of 4 bases from V and 0 bases from J, the junction contained 3 bases not matched to a gene. Germline V gives CDR1 SQVTM, CDR2 ANQGSEA. CDR3 DNA: TGCAGCGTTGGGGGACAGTCCTCCTACGAGCAGTACTTC. Translating it yields CSVGGQSSYEQYF.

This clonotype was counted many times. V gene TRBV15 combines with J gene TRBJ2-5; no firm D call. Germline-derived CDR1 and CDR2 are LNHNV and YYDKDF (reference sequence). The CDR3 runs to 12 residues. The germline V and J ends were trimmed by 5 bases and 4 bases, with 8 bases remaining between them. CDR3 sequence reads: CATSPHRETQYF. The CDR3 DNA sequence: TGTGCCACCAGCCCCCACCGAGAGACCCAGTACTTC.